The next 32 T cell receptor beta chains were all read from a single sample in a study of molecular identifiers for immune sequencing clone quantification (dated by TCRdb to the late 2010s). Library generation was performed with PCR. For sequencing, an Illumina HiSeq 4000 was employed. Using fastp trimming at Q25 and MiXCR clonotype assembly, TCRdb reanalyzed the public sequencing data and kept in-frame beta chains. Under each unique CDR3 protein, matching rows form one entry showing the most common genes and DNA. For this sample there are some 70,000 distinct CDR3 sequences; 15% to 20% appear just once. About 1.5% of the sample belongs to the ten largest clones. Specimen: naive CD8+ T cells from blood, with Jurkat cell RNA spiked in. This sample's cell subset or site label indicates: FACS-sorted CD8+CD4-CCR7+CD45RA+ naive T cells. The receptors come from a human donor in good health. Some libraries in this study had Jurkat cell RNA spiked in.

This clonotype turned up a few times. This CDR3 reads CASSGQGAAYGYTF. The CDR3 bases are TGTGCCAGCAGCGGGCAGGGGGCCGCCTATGGCTACACCTTC. J is TRBJ1-2 and V is TRBV28, with 8 bases fitting TRBD1. V dropped 6 bases and J dropped 4; count of bases not matched to a gene: 7. The CDR3 is 14 amino acids. The germline gives CDR1 MDHEN, CDR2 SYDVKM.

Many counts were recorded for this clonotype. This chain joins TRBV7-9 and TRBJ2-4, with unresolved D. CDR1 SEHNR and CDR2 FQNEAQ come from the germline V gene (reference sequence). V was shortened by 4 bases and J by 5 bases, with 6 bases between the two germline ends. The CDR3 loop spans 12 amino acids. CDR3 sequence: CASSSTENIQYF. The CDR3 DNA reads TGTGCCAGCAGCTCAACCGAAAACATTCAGTACTTC.

The CDR3 loop is CASSWGSTYNEQFF. As DNA, the CDR3 is TGTGCCAGCAGCTGGGGGTCGACCTACAATGAGCAGTTCTTC. V usage is TRBV7-9 and J usage is TRBJ2-1; D could derive from TRBD1 or TRBD2 (5 bases each). Per the germline V gene, CDR1 is SEHNR and CDR2 is FQNEAQ (reference sequence). The CDR3 is made up of 14 amino acids. V lost 4 bases and J lost 2, with 9 bases in between.

Many counts were recorded for this clonotype. The chain employs TRBV7-8 and TRBJ2-3; perhaps D is TRBD1 or TRBD2 (5 bases each). Germline lookup yields CDR1 SGHVS and CDR2 FQNEAQ. CDR3 size: 15 residues. Trimming pared 3 bases from V and 0 bases from J, leaving 10 bases between. The DNA for the CDR3 is TGTGCCAGCAGCTTTTGGGGGACCAGCACAGATACGCAGTATTTT. It encodes CASSFWGTSTDTQYF.

This clonotype was counted between two and nine times. This rearrangement joins TRBV12-3 or TRBV12-4 to TRBJ2-1, with 7 bases lining up with TRBD1. After removal of 5 bases from V and 10 bases from J, the junction contained 5 bases not matched to a gene. The CDR3 runs 12 residues. The DNA for the CDR3 is TGTGCCAGCAGTCCGACAGGGCACGAGCAGTTCTTC. This translates into CASSPTGHEQFF.

This clonotype has ten or more counts. The chain uses TRBV19 and TRBJ2-1, with TRBD2 matching 14 bases. Germline trimming cut 4 bases from V and 0 bases from J; bases unmatched to any gene: 8. Germline V gene sequence: CDR1 LNHDA, CDR2 SQIVND (reference sequence). The CDR3 totals 19 residues. CDR3 amino acids: CASSTGLAGVHRSYNEQFF. The CDR3 DNA reads TGTGCCAGTAGTACGGGACTAGCGGGAGTCCATCGCTCCTACAATGAGCAGTTCTTC. The full variable domain, rest sourced from reference TRBV19 and TRBJ2-1, is DGGITQSPKYLFRKEGQNVTLSCEQNLNHDAMYWYRQDPGQGLRLIYYSQIVNDFQKGDIAEGYSVSREKKESFPLTVTSAQKNPTAFYLCASSTGLAGVHRSYNEQFFGPGTRLTVL.

This clonotype was counted at least ten times. The chain recombines TRBV28 with TRBJ2-7; possible D gene TRBD2, 5 bases. Germline loops: CDR1 MDHEN, CDR2 SYDVKM. V shed 8 bases and J shed 0 bases, with 14 bases lying between them. The CDR3 is made up of 14 amino acids. The CDR3, as DNA: TGTGCCAGCGTACGGGGAGAGCACTCCTACGAGCAGTACTTC. Amino acids: CASVRGEHSYEQYF.

This clonotype came up a few times. The chain employs TRBV11-2 and TRBJ2-5; the D gene is possibly TRBD1 (6 bases). In germline, CDR1 is SGHAT, CDR2 FQNNGV. This CDR3 has 15 amino acids. The ends were cut back, 5 bases at V and 0 bases at J, with 13 bases in the middle. In DNA form, the CDR3 reads TGTGCCAGCAGCGAGGGGGTAACTTACCAAGAGACCCAGTACTTC. Translating it yields CASSEGVTYQETQYF.

This clonotype has ten or more counts. The chain combines TRBV11-2 with TRBJ2-7; the match to TRBD2 covers 7 bases. This CDR3 contains 11 residues. Germline CDR1 SGHAT, CDR2 FQNNGV. V was clipped by 1 base and J by 9 bases; unmatched bases: 0. The CDR3 region has the DNA TGTGCCAGCAGCTTAGCGGGAGGGCAGTACTTC. This sequence encodes CASSLAGGQYF. The whole variable domain, remainder taken from reference TRBV11-2 and TRBJ2-7, is EAGVAQSPRYKIIEKRQSVAFWCNPISGHATLYWYQQILGQGPKLLIQFQNNGVVDDSQLPKDRFSAERLKGVDSTLKIQPAKLEDSAVYLCASSLAGGQYFGPGTRLTVT.

V is TRBV7-6 and J is TRBJ2-7; 7 bases align to TRBD1. Germline V gene lookup returns CDR1 SGHVS and CDR2 FNYEAQ. Trimming cost V 1 base and J 0 bases; bases outside gene matches: 3. The CDR3 consists of 15 residues. DNA of the CDR3: TGTGCCAGCAGCTTAGGGGACAGAGCCTCCTACGAGCAGTACTTC. It specifies CASSLGDRASYEQYF.

The sample holds many counts of this clonotype. In DNA form, the CDR3 reads TGTGCCAGCAGTTCGGACTTACTCCGGGAGACCCAGTACTTC. As protein: CASSSDLLRETQYF. The chain combines TRBV28 with TRBJ2-5, with a weak D call TRBD2 (5 bases). The CDR3 is made up of 14 amino acids. The germline V gene has CDR1 MDHEN and CDR2 SYDVKM. The V gene lost 4 bases and the J gene lost 5 bases, with 14 bases spanning the gap.

This clonotype came up a few times. The rearrangement links TRBV5-4 to TRBJ2-3; TRBD2 aligns across 9 bases. Trimming cost V 2 bases and J 5 bases; bases outside gene matches: 12. This CDR3 is built from 17 residues. From germline, CDR1 is SGHNT and CDR2 YYREEE (reference sequence). As DNA, the CDR3 is TGTGCCAGCAGCTTTAGCGGGAGCCCCCCGGATGAAGATACGCAGTATTTT. Protein product: CASSFSGSPPDEDTQYF.

This clonotype has a handful of counts. At one end the junction does not follow the germline gene, possibly because of a read error. The rearrangement links TRBV6-2 or TRBV6-3 to TRBJ2-1, with 8 bases that match TRBD1. CDR3 length: 17 amino acids. Germline V gene lookup returns CDR1 MNHEY and CDR2 SVGEGT. This CDR3 is CASSYRSRGHSSNEQFF. The CDR3 DNA reads as TGTGCCAGCAGTTACAGGTCCAGGGGGCATTCCTCCAATGAGCAGTTCTTC.

This clonotype came up many times. V usage is TRBV2 and J usage is TRBJ2-2, with 7 bases matching TRBD2. This CDR3 comprises 16 residues. The germline V gene has CDR1 SNHLY and CDR2 FYNNEI. V trimming: 7 bases; J trimming: 0 bases; junction bases outside the gene matches: 8. This CDR3 is CASILPSGSNTGELFF. CDR3 nucleotides: TGTGCCAGCATTCTCCCTAGCGGCTCGAACACCGGGGAGCTGTTTTTT. Full variable domain (remainder filled in from reference TRBV2 and TRBJ2-2): EPEVTQTPSHQVTQMGQEVILRCVPISNHLYFYWYRQILGQKVEFLVSFYNNEISEKSEIFDDQFSVERPDGSNFTLKIRSTKLEDSAMYFCASILPSGSNTGELFFGEGSRLTVL.

Remarks on this clonotype: This may arise from a read error, as a much more abundant clone is one base away. The J gene is TRBJ2-5, the V gene TRBV6-2 or TRBV6-3; the D gene could be TRBD1 or TRBD2 (5 bases each). The CDR3 sequence is 15 residues long. Germline CDR1 is MNHEY and CDR2 is SVGEGT. DNA of the CDR3: TGTGCCAGCAGTTCTCCCCTTGAGGGGAAAGAGACCCGGTACTTC. This sequence encodes CASSSPLEGKETRYF.

This clonotype was counted many times. This sequence joins TRBV11-2 and TRBJ2-3; no firm D call. The CDR3 runs to 10 residues. From germline, CDR1 is SGHAT and CDR2 FQNNGV. Trimming stripped 5 bases from V and 5 bases from J, with 2 bases between. CDR3 in DNA: TGTGCCAGCAGCGGAGATACGCAGTATTTT. Translated, it gives CASSGDTQYF.

On this clonotype: Given a much more abundant clone one base away, this may be a read error. The rearrangement uses TRBV9 and TRBJ2-7, with 14 bases matching TRBD2. Germline loops: CDR1 SGDLS, CDR2 YYNGEE. Trimming took 3 bases from V and 6 from J; bases not matched to a gene: 5. CDR3 length equals 15 residues. CDR3 in amino acids: CASSGLAGGNCEQYF. The CDR3 bases are TGTGCCAGCAGCGGACTAGCGGGAGGGAACTGCGAGCAGTACTTC.

At least ten counts were recorded for this clonotype. The chain combines TRBV20-1 with TRBJ2-7, with D unclear. The V end lost 3 bases, the J end lost 4 bases, and 19 bases lay between the germline ends. Germline V gene lookup returns CDR1 DFQATT and CDR2 SNEGSKA (reference sequence). The CDR3 extends over 15 amino acids. This CDR3 reads CSASVERLHTYEQYF. The CDR3 region has the DNA TGCAGTGCTAGCGTCGAGCGCCTTCATACTTACGAGCAGTACTTC.

With regard to this clonotype: It may be a read error: a sequence one base away is much more abundant. The chain uses TRBV2 and TRBJ2-1; the D gene is possibly TRBD2 (6 bases). Looked up from germline, CDR1 is SNHLY and CDR2 is FYNNEI. There are 15 residues in the CDR3. The CDR3 here is CVTTLGGTVYNEQFF. As DNA, the CDR3 is TGTGTCACCACTCTCGGGGGAACCGTGTACAATGAGCAGTTCTTC.

In this sample, this clonotype turned up many times. The chain uses TRBV4-1 and TRBJ2-7, with no clear D. Trimming took off 4 bases at V and 5 bases at J, with 9 bases between the two ends. This CDR3 contains 12 residues. Germline CDR1 is MGHRA and CDR2 is YSYEKL. The CDR3 protein is CASSPDRDEQYF. CDR3 nucleotides: TGCGCCAGCAGCCCAGATAGGGACGAGCAGTACTTC.

This clonotype has more than one count but fewer than ten. This may arise from a read error, as a much more abundant clone is one base away. The chain combines TRBV4-1 with TRBJ1-5, with a weak D call TRBD1 (5 bases). Germline assignment: CDR1 MGHRA and CDR2 YSYEKL. CDR3 size: 14 residues. V lost 11 bases, J lost 0 bases, and 14 bases lay in between. The CDR3 spells CAGQQVYSNQPQHF. CDR3 nucleotide sequence: TGCGCCGGTCAACAGGTTTATAGCAATCAGCCCCAGCATTTT.

This clonotype has at least ten counts. The chain recombines TRBV6-2 or TRBV6-3 with TRBJ1-5; D not resolved. Germline CDR1 and CDR2: MNHEY and SVGEGT. The length of the CDR3 is 13 residues. V shed 8 bases and J shed 4 bases, with 12 bases lying between them. CDR3 sequence reads: CASSDGQNQPQHF. CDR3 nucleotides: TGTGCCAGCTCCGATGGCCAAAATCAGCCCCAGCATTTT.

This clonotype showed up many times. The genes are TRBV28 and TRBJ1-4; 8 nucleotides agree with TRBD1. V gave up 10 bases and J gave up 6 bases; unmatched junction bases: 13. This CDR3 is 15 amino acids long. CDR1 MDHEN and CDR2 SYDVKM come from the germline V gene. CDR3 residues: CATALETGDHEKLFF. CDR3 nucleotides: TGTGCCACGGCCCTGGAGACAGGGGATCATGAAAAACTGTTTTTT.

This clonotype was seen repeatedly, ten times or more. The CDR3 nucleotides are TGTGCCAGCAGTTACTCGATGCCGACAAACAATTACGAGCAGTACTTC. Its protein is CASSYSMPTNNYEQYF. The rearrangement links TRBV6-6 to TRBJ2-7; no clear D gene. The V and J ends lost 0 bases and 4 bases respectively, with 16 bases between them. Per the germline V gene, CDR1 is MNHNY and CDR2 is SVGAGI (reference sequence). CDR3 size: 16 residues.

The V and J genes are TRBV20-1 and TRBJ2-7; D may be TRBD2 (6 bases). The V gene lost 0 bases and the J gene lost 5 bases, with 8 bases spanning the gap. The CDR3 runs to 12 residues. CDR1 and CDR2 (germline): DFQATT, SNEGSKA (reference sequence). CDR3: CSARDGGNEQYF. For the CDR3, the DNA is TGCAGTGCTAGAGACGGAGGGAACGAGCAGTACTTC.

There are many counts of this clonotype. The rearrangement joins TRBV13 to TRBJ1-1; D unclear. Per the germline V gene, CDR1 is PRHDT and CDR2 is FYEKMQ (reference sequence). Trimming left V 5 bases short and J 3 bases short, with 7 bases between. This CDR3 region has 12 residues. DNA of the CDR3: TGTGCCAGCAGCGGCGGGTACACTGAAGCTTTCTTT. Translation gives CASSGGYTEAFF.

This clonotype was seen many times. The genes are TRBV20-1 and TRBJ2-3, with TRBD2 identical over 8 bases. The length of the CDR3 is 14 residues. Trimming removed 4 bases from V and 2 bases from J; junction bases left unmatched: 5. Germline lookup yields CDR1 DFQATT and CDR2 SNEGSKA (reference sequence). The CDR3 region is CSATLAGLTDTQYF. DNA for the CDR3: TGCAGTGCTACCTTAGCGGGGCTCACAGATACGCAGTATTTT.

V is TRBV28 and J is TRBJ2-7; possibly TRBD1 for D (5 bases). Germline CDR1 MDHEN, CDR2 SYDVKM. V lost 4 bases to trimming and J lost 4 bases, with 11 bases between them. This CDR3 region has 13 residues. CDR3 sequence (DNA): TGTGCCAGCAGTTCCCACCAGGGTTACGAGCAGTACTTC. Its protein product is CASSSHQGYEQYF. The full variable domain, its missing parts supplied by reference TRBV28 and TRBJ2-7, is DVKVTQSSRYLVKRTGEKVFLECVQDMDHENMFWYRQDPGLGLRLIYFSYDVKMKEKGDIPEGYSVSREKKERFSLILESASTNQTSMYLCASSSHQGYEQYFGPGTRLTVT.

This clonotype was counted between two and nine times. The V and J genes are TRBV19 and TRBJ1-1; D is undetermined. The CDR3 runs to 14 residues. CDR1 and CDR2 (germline): LNHDA, SQIVND (reference sequence). V was shortened by 1 base and J by 3 bases, with 9 bases between the two germline ends. The CDR3: CASSIGVADTEAFF. The CDR3 DNA reads as TGTGCCAGTAGTATAGGAGTTGCCGACACTGAAGCTTTCTTT.

This chain joins TRBV27 and TRBJ2-1; 8 positions agree with TRBD2. The germline V gene encodes CDR1 MNHEY and CDR2 SMNVEV (reference sequence). The ends lost 4 bases at V and 7 bases at J; junction bases unmatched: 9. The CDR3 is made up of 15 amino acids. The CDR3 loop reads CASSWGLVGANEQFF. As DNA, the CDR3 is TGTGCCAGCAGTTGGGGACTAGTGGGAGCGAATGAGCAGTTCTTC.

This clonotype was observed a handful of times. The chain couples TRBV28 to TRBJ1-5, with no clear D. V was cut by 2 bases and J by 7 bases, with 3 bases left in between. Germline CDR1 is MDHEN and CDR2 is SYDVKM. CDR3 length: 11 residues. CDR3 bases: TGTGCCAGCAGTTTAGGACAGCCCCAGCATTTT. Its translation is CASSLGQPQHF.

This clonotype was observed many times. At one of its ends the junction is not consistent with the germline gene, which may arise from a read error. The chain combines TRBV19 with TRBJ2-7; 10 bases align to TRBD1. The germline gives CDR1 LNHDA, CDR2 SQIVND (reference sequence). The CDR3 consists of 14 residues. The CDR3 sequence is CASSIGQGAYEQYF. CDR3 nucleotides: TGCGCCAGCAGCATAGGACAGGGGGCCTACGAGCAGTACTTC.